These 2 T cell receptor beta chains came from one sample sequenced in a study of blood T cells in healthy people across ages. Primers used in a second PCR of roughly 7 to 11 cycles were a sample-barcoded 5' primer and a J-beta primer mix. TCRdb reprocessed the 5' RACE reads with MiXCR, giving one entry per CDR3 protein. The repertoire holds more than 1.4 million distinct CDR3 sequences, with roughly 45% as singletons. Sequenced material: blood. Receptors originate from a woman younger than 30 in good health.

This chain connects TRBV2 to TRBJ1-2, with D possibly being TRBD1 (6 bases). Germline V gives CDR1 SNHLY, CDR2 FYNNEI. Trimming took 8 bases from V and 6 from J, leaving 19 bases between them. The CDR3 consists of 14 residues. CDR3 amino acids: CASGGAGRKDGYTF. CDR3 in DNA: TGTGCCAGCGGGGGGGCAGGGCGGAAGGATGGCTACACCTTC.

As to this clonotype: The junction does not match germline at one end; this may be a read error. The rearrangement uses TRBV5-1 and TRBJ2-3, with D perhaps being TRBD1 or TRBD2 (6 bases each). The CDR3 has 16 amino acids. The germline CDR1 and CDR2 sequences are SGHRS and YFSETQ. The CDR3: CASSLGGLLRGDTQYF. The CDR3, as DNA: TGCGCCAGCAGTTTGGGGGGCCTCCTACGTGGAGATACGCAGTATTTT.